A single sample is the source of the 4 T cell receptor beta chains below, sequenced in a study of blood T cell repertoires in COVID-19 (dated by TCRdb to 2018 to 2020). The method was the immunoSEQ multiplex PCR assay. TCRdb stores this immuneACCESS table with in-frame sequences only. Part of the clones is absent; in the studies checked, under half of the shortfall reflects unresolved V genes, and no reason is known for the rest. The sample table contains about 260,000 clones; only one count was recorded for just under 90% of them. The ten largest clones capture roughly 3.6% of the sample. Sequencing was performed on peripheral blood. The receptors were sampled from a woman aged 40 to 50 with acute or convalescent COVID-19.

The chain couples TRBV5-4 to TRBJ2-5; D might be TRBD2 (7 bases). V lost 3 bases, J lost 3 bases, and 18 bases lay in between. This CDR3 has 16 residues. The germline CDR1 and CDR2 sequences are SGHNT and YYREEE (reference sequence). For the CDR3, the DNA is TGTGCCAGCAGCTCCCCCGGGGGGCCAGGGAAAGAGACCCAGTACTTC. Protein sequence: CASSSPGGPGKETQYF.

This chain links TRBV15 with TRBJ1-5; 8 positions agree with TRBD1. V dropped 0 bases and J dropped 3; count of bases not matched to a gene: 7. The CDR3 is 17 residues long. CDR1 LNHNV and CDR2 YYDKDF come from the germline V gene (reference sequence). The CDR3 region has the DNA TGTGCCACCAGCAGAGATTCCGGGACAGGCTTCAATCAGCCCCAGCATTTT. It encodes CATSRDSGTGFNQPQHF.

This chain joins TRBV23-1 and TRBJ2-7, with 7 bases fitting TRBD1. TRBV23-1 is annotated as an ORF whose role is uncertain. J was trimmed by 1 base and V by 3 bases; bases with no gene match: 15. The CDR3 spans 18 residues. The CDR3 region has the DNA TGCGCCAGCAGTCACGATACCCCCGGGACAGACTTTTCCTACGAGCAGTACGTC. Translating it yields CASSHDTPGTDFSYEQYV.

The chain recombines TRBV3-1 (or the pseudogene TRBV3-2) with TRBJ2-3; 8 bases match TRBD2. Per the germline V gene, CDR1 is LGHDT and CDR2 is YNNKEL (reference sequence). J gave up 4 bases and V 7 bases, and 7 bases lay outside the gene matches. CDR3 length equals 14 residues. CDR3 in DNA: TGTGCCAGCAAACGAGCGGGGGCATCAGATACGCAGTATTTT. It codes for CASKRAGASDTQYF.